This TCR beta chain stems from a study of shared clonotypes between healthy human individuals. Libraries were prepared by immunoSEQ multiplex PCR; TCRdb keeps only in-frame clonotypes and omits some of them. The sample records about 2.5 million clones, 80% to 95% being singletons. With V trimmed by 6 bases and J by 0 bases, 7 bases remained unmatched. This CDR3 spans 17 amino acids. CDR1 is KGHSH, CDR2 LQKENI, per germline. Sequenced sample: naive CD4+ T cells from PBMCs. The subset denotes: CD45RA+ positively selected. The chain joins TRBV18 to TRBJ2-3; TRBD2 agrees at 12 bases. This sequence was found in a man younger than 35 in good health. Some clones in this sample may be carry-over from other donors' samples. The CDR3 region has the DNA TGTGCCAGCTCCCCCACCGGGACTAGCGGGAGCACAGATACGCAGTATTTT. This encodes CASSPTGTSGSTDTQYF.